The next 25 T cell receptor beta chains were all read from a single sample in a study of regulatory T cells in long-lasting Graves disease. Arm-PCR of CDR3 regions with iRepertoire HTBI primers generated TCR beta libraries. In TCRdb, the multiplex PCR reads were re-called with MiXCR into one record per CDR3 protein. Of 350,000 to 400,000 distinct CDR3 sequences listed, about a sixth are singletons. Time point here: newly diagnosed GD, antithyroid drugs for less than 3 months. Extracted RNA from PBMCs served as the source of the TCR library. The input for sequencing was peripheral blood mononuclear cells (PBMCs), taken at new diagnosis, from a patient treated with antithyroid drugs. The receptor set was obtained from a female donor with Graves disease.

V usage is TRBV19 and J usage is TRBJ1-5; maybe TRBD1 (5 bases). The CDR3 contains 19 residues. Per germline, CDR1 LNHDA and CDR2 SQIVND (reference sequence). Trimming took 6 bases from V and 5 from J, leaving 29 bases between them. CDR3 sequence (DNA): TGTGCCAGTAGCGGAAGCTCGGGGACCCCCGATCAGTCGCATCAGCCCCAGCATTTT. Translated, it gives CASSGSSGTPDQSHQPQHF.

This clonotype was seen at least ten times. The rearrangement links TRBV4-1 to TRBJ1-4; TRBD1 matches at 9 bases. V lost 3 bases to trimming and J lost 5 bases; unmatched junction nucleotides: 10. Looked up from germline, CDR1 is MGHRA and CDR2 is YSYEKL. The CDR3 runs 17 residues. Here the CDR3 reads CASSHPPRTGANEKLFF. CDR3 sequence (DNA): TGCGCCAGCAGCCACCCCCCCCGGACAGGGGCCAATGAAAAACTGTTTTTT.

This clonotype occurred many times. The genes are TRBV7-2 and TRBJ2-5; possible D gene TRBD2, 5 bases. The CDR3 is made up of 11 amino acids. Germline values: CDR1 SGHTA, CDR2 FQGNSA. V was cut by 8 bases and J by 5 bases, with 9 bases left in between. The CDR3 region has the DNA TGTGCCAGCGGGAGTTACGAGACCCAGTACTTC. As protein: CASGSYETQYF.

The chain couples TRBV7-2 to TRBJ2-1; D is perhaps TRBD2 (6 bases). Germline assignment: CDR1 SGHTA and CDR2 FQGNSA. CDR3 size: 24 residues. The ends were cut back, 5 bases at V and 3 bases at J, with 41 bases in the middle. The CDR3 nucleotides read TGTGCCAGCAGCCCCTCCACAGGACCTTTCGGCGGGGATCACCCTCGTACCGACTACAATGAGCAGTTCTTC. It is translated as CASSPSTGPFGGDHPRTDYNEQFF.

At least ten counts were recorded for this clonotype. V is TRBV7-9 and J is TRBJ2-7; maybe TRBD1 (6 bases). V was clipped by 1 base and J by 1 base, with 11 bases between them. The length of the CDR3 is 15 residues. Germline CDR1 is SEHNR and CDR2 is FQNEAQ (reference sequence). The CDR3 here is CASSLGTGLSYEQYF. CDR3 nucleotides: TGTGCCAGCAGCTTAGGCACAGGGTTATCCTACGAGCAGTACTTC.

The rearrangement uses TRBV7-8 and TRBJ2-7, with 7 bases matching TRBD2. Trimming at V came to 3 bases and at J to 4 bases, leaving 9 bases not matched to a gene. The CDR3 covers 15 residues. The germline V gene has CDR1 SGHVS and CDR2 FQNEAQ. In DNA, the CDR3 is TGTGCCAGCAGCTTTGGACTAGTCTCTTTTTACGAGCAGTACTTC. Amino acid sequence: CASSFGLVSFYEQYF. Variable domain in full (rest from reference TRBV7-8 and TRBJ2-7): GAGVSQSPRYKVAKRGQDVALRCDPISGHVSLFWYQQALGQGPEFLTYFQNEAQLDKSGLPSDRFFAERPEGSVSTLKIQRTQQEDSAVYLCASSFGLVSFYEQYFGPGTRLTVT.

This clonotype has a count of ten or more. The chain employs TRBV6-5 and TRBJ1-2; D possibly corresponds to TRBD1 (6 bases). The CDR3 spans 15 residues. CDR1 and CDR2 from the germline V gene are MNHEY and SVGAGI. V gave up 2 bases and J gave up 2 bases, with 12 bases separating them. The CDR3 spells CASSYDPRGNYGYTF. The CDR3 DNA reads as TGTGCCAGCAGTTACGATCCAAGGGGGAACTATGGCTACACCTTC.

This clonotype was seen many times. The chain links TRBV27 to TRBJ1-3, with a tentative D call TRBD1 (6 bases). The V gene lost 6 bases and the J gene lost 7 bases, with 16 bases spanning the gap. Germline CDR1 reads MNHEY; CDR2 reads SMNVEV (reference sequence). CDR3 length: 14 residues. The DNA of the CDR3 is TGTGCCAGCAGCCAAACAGGGCTACTTAACACCATATATTTT. Encoded protein: CASSQTGLLNTIYF.

The chain combines TRBV6-1 with TRBJ2-3, with 8 bases that match TRBD1. V lost 5 bases to trimming and J lost 0 bases; unmatched junction nucleotides: 4. Germline V gives CDR1 MNHNS, CDR2 SASEGT. The CDR3 has 15 residues. CDR3 nucleotide sequence: TGTGCCAGCAGTATCCGGACAGGGAGCACAGATACGCAGTATTTT. Its protein is CASSIRTGSTDTQYF.

This clonotype occurred many times. This chain uses TRBV2 with TRBJ2-2; D gene uncertain. The CDR3 has 13 amino acids. V lost 8 bases, J lost 1 base, and 8 bases lay in between. Germline assignment: CDR1 SNHLY and CDR2 FYNNEI. CDR3 residues: CASGLENTGELFF. The DNA of the CDR3 is TGTGCCAGCGGCCTCGAGAACACCGGGGAGCTGTTTTTT.

There are many counts of this clonotype. J is TRBJ2-3 and V is TRBV7-2, with a possible D match to TRBD1 (7 bases). The CDR3 length is 17 residues. Germline V lookup: CDR1 SGHTA, CDR2 FQGNSA. V was trimmed by 1 base and J by 5 bases, leaving 19 bases between them. In nucleotides, the CDR3 is TGTGCCAGCAGCTTAGTCCCATTCAGGGGGGCTGAAGATACGCAGTATTTT. Translated: CASSLVPFRGAEDTQYF.

This chain uses TRBV20-1 with TRBJ2-5, with D perhaps matching TRBD2 (5 bases). The CDR3 has 13 residues. V lost 1 base, J lost 5 bases, and 11 bases lay in between. Germline V gives CDR1 DFQATT, CDR2 SNEGSKA (reference sequence). CDR3: CSARVREWETQYF. DNA of the CDR3: TGCAGTGCTAGAGTCCGGGAATGGGAGACCCAGTACTTC.

For this clonotype: A much larger clone sits a single nucleotide away, making a read error possible. The J gene is TRBJ2-3, the V gene TRBV7-2; tentative D call: TRBD1 (6 bases). The CDR3 has 14 residues. Germline CDR1 and CDR2: SGHTA and FQGNSA. CDR3 in amino acids: CACSLAARGDTQYF. The CDR3 DNA sequence: TGTGCCTGCAGCTTAGCCGCCAGGGGAGATACGCAGTATTTT.

This clonotype was counted a single time. The chain joins TRBV7-2 to TRBJ1-2; 12 bases map to TRBD1. In germline, CDR1 is SGHTA, CDR2 FQGNSA. Trimming removed 8 bases from V and 5 bases from J; junction bases left unmatched: 18. This CDR3 contains 18 residues. CDR3: CASPSPTGQGARGYGYTF. The CDR3, as DNA: TGTGCCAGCCCTAGCCCTACGGGACAGGGGGCGCGTGGTTATGGCTACACCTTC.

This clonotype showed up many times. CDR3 in DNA: TGTGCCAGCAGTTATTTGGGACAGACAAATTCACCCCTCCACTTT. Protein product: CASSYLGQTNSPLHF. V and J are TRBV12-3 or TRBV12-4 and TRBJ1-6; 7 bases are shared with TRBD1. V was pared by 4 bases and J by 7 bases, with 7 bases of the junction left unmatched. The CDR3 extends over 15 amino acids.

As regards this clonotype: Sequence at one end of the junction differs from germline and may be a read error. This chain joins TRBV20-1 and TRBJ2-5; 8 bases fit TRBD2. CDR1 and CDR2 from the germline V gene are DFQATT and SNEGSKA (reference sequence). The CDR3 is 15 amino acids. This chain's CDR3 is CSARVGSGMLETPYF. The CDR3 DNA reads as TGCAGTGCTAGAGTGGGTAGCGGGATGTTAGAGACCCCGTACTTC.

In this sample, this clonotype turned up a few times. This chain joins TRBV27 and TRBJ2-7; D might be TRBD1 or TRBD2, each matching 5 bases. The V end lost 7 bases, the J end lost 3 bases, and 19 bases lay between the germline ends. Per germline, CDR1 MNHEY and CDR2 SMNVEV (reference sequence). There are 15 residues in the CDR3. The CDR3: CASKFRWGLGYEQYF. As DNA, the CDR3 is TGTGCCAGCAAATTTAGGTGGGGGTTAGGCTACGAGCAGTACTTC.

This clonotype has only a few counts. The chain combines TRBV12-3 or TRBV12-4 with TRBJ2-2; TRBD1 is a possible D gene (6 bases). This CDR3 comprises 15 residues. Trimming left V 6 bases short and J 1 base short, with 12 bases between. This CDR3 reads CASSRQELNTGELFF. CDR3 DNA sequence: TGTGCCAGCAGCAGACAGGAGCTGAACACCGGGGAGCTGTTTTTT.

This clonotype was seen repeatedly, ten times or more. The CDR3 region is CASSPQGTTNYEQYF. The DNA for the CDR3 is TGTGCCAGCTCACCACAGGGAACCACCAACTACGAGCAGTACTTC. J is TRBJ2-7 and V is TRBV18; D is uncertain. This CDR3 spans 15 amino acids. The V gene lost 1 base and the J gene lost 3 bases, with 13 bases spanning the gap. Germline V lookup: CDR1 KGHSH, CDR2 LQKENI.

This clonotype was detected ten times or more. The chain carries TRBV7-9 and TRBJ2-1, with TRBD2 identical over 10 bases. The trim removed 5 bases at V and 1 base at J, leaving 8 bases unmatched. Per germline, CDR1 SEHNR and CDR2 FQNEAQ (reference sequence). The CDR3 extends over 17 amino acids. In DNA form, the CDR3 reads TGTGCCAGCAGCGCCGGACTAGCGGTCGGTTCCTACAATGAGCAGTTCTTC. This gives the protein CASSAGLAVGSYNEQFF.

The chain employs TRBV12-3 or TRBV12-4 and TRBJ2-3, with D perhaps TRBD2 (5 bases). The CDR3 extends over 15 amino acids. The V gene lost 6 bases and the J gene lost 2 bases, with 15 bases spanning the gap. This CDR3 reads CASSLNGLDTDTQYF. The CDR3 nucleotides are TGTGCCAGCAGCTTGAATGGACTGGACACAGATACGCAGTATTTT.

This clonotype has ten or more counts. CDR3 sequence: CASSFGRGYEQYF. DNA of the CDR3: TGCGCCAGCAGTTTCGGACGGGGCTACGAGCAGTACTTC. This chain uses TRBV5-1 with TRBJ2-7, with D perhaps matching TRBD2 (5 bases). Germline-derived CDR1 and CDR2 are SGHRS and YFSETQ. V was pared by 5 bases and J by 3 bases, with 12 bases between. This CDR3 has 13 amino acids.

In regard to this clonotype: A clone one base away is much larger, so this may be a read error. V usage is TRBV18 and J usage is TRBJ1-1; 7 bases are a match to TRBD1. Germline trimming cut 4 bases from V and 1 base from J; bases unmatched to any gene: 6. Germline V gene lookup returns CDR1 KGHSH and CDR2 LQKENI. The CDR3 contains 15 residues. CDR3 coding DNA: TGTGCCAGCTCACTTCCGGGACAGTGGAACACTGAAGCTTTCTTT. Translation: CASSLPGQWNTEAFF.

This chain joins TRBV5-6 and TRBJ1-2; 9 bases match TRBD1. The length of the CDR3 is 14 residues. CDR1 SGHDT and CDR2 YYEEEE come from the germline V gene. The J segment lost 5 bases and the V segment lost 2 bases, leaving 4 bases of the junction unmatched. The CDR3 bases are TGTGCCAGCAGCTTTGGGACAGGGAAGTATGGCTACACCTTC. It codes for CASSFGTGKYGYTF.

This clonotype was counted at least ten times. The chain is built from TRBV20-1 and TRBJ1-1; no clear D gene. Trimming took off 6 bases at V and 0 bases at J, with 20 bases between the two ends. Germline values: CDR1 DFQATT, CDR2 SNEGSKA (reference sequence). The CDR3 totals 16 residues. For the CDR3, the DNA is TGCAGTGCCGGGCTCAGCGCTAGGCCCCTGAACACTGAAGCTTTCTTT. Its translation is CSAGLSARPLNTEAFF.